This entry lists 2 T cell receptor beta chains sequenced from one sample in a study of T-cell memory formation after mild COVID-19. In TCRdb, the 5' RACE reads were re-called with MiXCR into one record per CDR3 protein. The sample has 350,000 to 450,000 distinct CDR3 sequences, 20% seen once. Sequencing was performed on PBMCs or a T cell subset sorted from them (not recorded which). The receptors shown here come from an adult woman who had mild COVID-19 (a few samples of this study predate the infection). Cell type and time point are not known.

The V call is TRBV29-1, the J call TRBJ1-1; D is ambiguous. The CDR3 runs to 12 residues. The germline CDR1 and CDR2 sequences are SQVTM and ANQGSEA. Trimming stripped 0 bases from V and 3 bases from J, with 5 bases between. The DNA of the CDR3 is TGCAGCGTTGAAGAAGGCCACACTGAAGCTTTCTTT. Translated, it gives CSVEEGHTEAFF. The full variable domain, its missing parts supplied by reference TRBV29-1 and TRBJ1-1, is SAVISQKPSRDICQRGTSLTIQCQVDSQVTMMFWYRQQPGQSLTLIATANQGSEATYESGFVIDKFPISRPNLTFSTLTVSNMSPEDSSIYLCSVEEGHTEAFFGQGTRLTVV.

The chain couples TRBV5-5 to TRBJ1-5, with D perhaps TRBD1 (5 bases). Germline assignment: CDR1 SGHKS and CDR2 YYEKEE (reference sequence). Trimming removed 0 bases at V and 4 bases at J, with 20 bases between. The CDR3 runs 18 residues. The CDR3 sequence: CASSLDSFVGGRNQPQHF. DNA of the CDR3: TGTGCCAGCAGCTTGGATAGCTTCGTGGGGGGACGAAATCAGCCCCAGCATTTT.